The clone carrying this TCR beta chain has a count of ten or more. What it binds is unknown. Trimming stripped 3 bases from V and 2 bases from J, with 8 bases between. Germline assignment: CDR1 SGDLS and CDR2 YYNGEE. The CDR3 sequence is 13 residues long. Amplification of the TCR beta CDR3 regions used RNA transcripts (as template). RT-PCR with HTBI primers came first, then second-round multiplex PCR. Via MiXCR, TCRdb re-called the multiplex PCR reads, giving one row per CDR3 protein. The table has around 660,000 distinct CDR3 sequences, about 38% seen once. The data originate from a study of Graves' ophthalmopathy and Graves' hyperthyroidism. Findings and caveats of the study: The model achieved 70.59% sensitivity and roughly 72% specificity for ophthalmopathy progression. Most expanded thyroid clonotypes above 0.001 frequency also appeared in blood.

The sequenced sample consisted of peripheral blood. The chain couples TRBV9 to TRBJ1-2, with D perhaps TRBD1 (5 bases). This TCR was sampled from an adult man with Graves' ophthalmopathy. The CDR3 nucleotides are TGTGCCAGCAGCGACGGGACGAACTATGGCTACACCTTC. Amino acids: CASSDGTNYGYTF.